The 18 T cell receptor beta chains given below trace back to one sample, sequenced in a study of T-cell reconstitution after alpha-beta-depleted transplantation in children. The authors prepared the TCRbeta library with unique molecular identifiers. TCRdb reanalysed the PCR reads using MiXCR and keeps one entry per CDR3 protein. The sample has fewer than 550,000 distinct CDR3 sequences, 10% seen once; the top ten hold just over 2%. Material: PBMCs, obtained before TCRalphabeta/CD19-depleted stem cell transplant. These receptors were obtained from a child under 10 years old with inherited bone marrow failure, due to receive a stem cell transplant.

This clonotype has a count of ten or more. The chain combines TRBV28 with TRBJ2-3, with 8 bases matching TRBD1. This CDR3 has 16 amino acids. CDR1 and CDR2 (germline): MDHEN, SYDVKM. V shed 3 bases and J 2 bases; nucleotides not matched to a gene: 7. The CDR3 loop reads CASSFPTGELTDTQYF. The CDR3 DNA follows: TGTGCCAGCAGTTTCCCGACAGGGGAACTCACAGATACGCAGTATTTT.

In this sample, this clonotype turned up many times. This chain links TRBV4-3 with TRBJ2-6; unclear D gene. Germline V gene sequence: CDR1 LGHNA, CDR2 YSLEER. The CDR3 is 16 residues long. Trimming removed 4 bases at V and 0 bases at J, with 10 bases between. CDR3: CASSPTPRSGANVLTF. The CDR3 coding sequence is TGCGCCAGCAGCCCTACTCCACGCTCTGGGGCCAACGTCCTGACTTTC.

This clonotype was counted many times. Its ends do not fully match the called genes, so a read error is possible. The chain carries TRBV6-1 and TRBJ2-5; 10 bases agree with TRBD2. Germline V lookup: CDR1 MNHNS, CDR2 SASEGT. This CDR3 has 14 amino acids. CDR3 protein: CASNEAGGDETQYF. CDR3 nucleotides: TGTGCCAGCAATGAAGCGGGAGGGGACGAGACCCAGTACTTC.

The chain links TRBV5-1 to TRBJ2-7, with TRBD2 identical over 9 bases. Looked up from germline, CDR1 is SGHRS and CDR2 is YFSETQ. V dropped 3 bases and J dropped 5; count of bases not matched to a gene: 15. The length of the CDR3 is 17 residues. The CDR3 region is CASSSLGGREGPHEQYF. As DNA, the CDR3 is TGCGCCAGCAGCTCTCTTGGGGGGCGGGAGGGCCCCCACGAGCAGTACTTC. Complete variable domain (other parts from reference TRBV5-1 and TRBJ2-7): KAGVTQTPRYLIKTRGQQVTLSCSPISGHRSVSWYQQTPGQGLQFLFEYFSETQRNKGNFPGRFSGRQFSNSRSEMNVSTLELGDSALYLCASSSLGGREGPHEQYFGPGTRLTVT.

Details on this clonotype: A much larger clonotype is one base distant, so this may be a read error. This sequence joins TRBV20-1 and TRBJ1-1; no clear D gene. V was shortened by 5 bases and J by 1 base, with 11 bases between the two germline ends. Germline lookup yields CDR1 DFQATT and CDR2 SNEGSKA (reference sequence). The CDR3 contains 13 residues. CDR3 nucleotides: TGCAGTGCTCGCCGCTTTGGGAACACTGAAGCTTTCTTT. Protein: CSARRFGNTEAFF.

This clonotype was recorded at least ten times. The J gene is TRBJ2-1, the V gene TRBV3-1; D call uncertain. The germline gives CDR1 LGHDT, CDR2 YNNKEL (reference sequence). V was pared by 6 bases and J by 1 base, with 13 bases between. This CDR3 spans 15 amino acids. This CDR3 reads CASSQAHASYNEQFF. Here the CDR3 DNA reads TGTGCCAGCAGTCAGGCCCATGCGTCCTACAATGAGCAGTTCTTC.

This clonotype showed up just a few times. The chain recombines TRBV18 with TRBJ2-6, with 8 bases fitting TRBD1. CDR3 size: 18 residues. Germline assignment: CDR1 KGHSH and CDR2 LQKENI. The junction had 9 bases not matched to a gene; V was cut back by 5 bases and J by 0 bases. The CDR3 protein is CASSTTGQAFSGANVLTF. The CDR3 DNA sequence: TGTGCCAGCTCAACGACGGGACAGGCCTTCTCTGGGGCCAACGTCCTGACTTTC.

This clonotype was seen ten or more times. The rearrangement uses TRBV6-5 and TRBJ1-4; 12 nucleotides align to TRBD1. The germline V gene encodes CDR1 MNHEY and CDR2 SVGAGI. The CDR3 length is 16 residues. Trimming took 3 bases from V and 6 from J; bases not matched to a gene: 5. CDR3 sequence (DNA): TGTGCCAGCAGTTATCCCCGGGACAGGGGGCATGAAAAACTGTTTTTT. The encoded protein is CASSYPRDRGHEKLFF.

The chain employs TRBV6-2 or TRBV6-3 and TRBJ2-7; TRBD1 matches 7 bases. The CDR3 length is 14 residues. Germline V gene lookup returns CDR1 MNHEY and CDR2 SVGEGT. The junction had 2 bases not matched to a gene; V was cut back by 3 bases and J by 0 bases. CDR3 nucleotides: TGTGCCAGCAGTTATGGGACAGACTCCTACGAGCAGTACTTC. This sequence encodes CASSYGTDSYEQYF.

This clonotype was counted only a few times. The chain combines TRBV20-1 with TRBJ2-5, with D possibly matching TRBD2 (5 bases). From germline, CDR1 is DFQATT and CDR2 SNEGSKA (reference sequence). V lost 0 bases to trimming and J lost 1 base, with 9 bases between them. The CDR3 is 14 residues long. The CDR3 here is CSARDPRAQETQYF. CDR3 nucleotides: TGCAGTGCTAGAGACCCGAGGGCCCAAGAGACCCAGTACTTC.

This clonotype was recorded at least ten times. J is TRBJ2-1 and V is TRBV10-3; 7 nucleotides agree with TRBD2. Looked up from germline, CDR1 is ENHRY and CDR2 is SYGVKD. This CDR3 is 13 amino acids long. The V and J ends lost 4 bases and 9 bases, in that order; junction bases with no gene match: 6. CDR3 sequence (DNA): TGTGCCATCAGTGGTCCGGGACTAACTGAGCAGTTCTTC. This gives the protein CAISGPGLTEQFF.

This clonotype appeared many times. J is TRBJ1-2 and V is TRBV29-1, with D maybe TRBD1 (5 bases). The CDR3 has 15 amino acids. The germline CDR1 and CDR2 sequences are SQVTM and ANQGSEA. V was cut by 6 bases and J by 3 bases, with 20 bases left in between. This CDR3 reads CSVRSEFGGHYGYTF. DNA for the CDR3: TGCAGCGTAAGGAGCGAGTTCGGGGGACACTATGGCTACACCTTC. The full variable domain, its missing parts supplied by reference TRBV29-1 and TRBJ1-2, is SAVISQKPSRDICQRGTSLTIQCQVDSQVTMMFWYRQQPGQSLTLIATANQGSEATYESGFVIDKFPISRPNLTFSTLTVSNMSPEDSSIYLCSVRSEFGGHYGYTFGSGTRLTVV.

This clonotype was detected ten times or more. The V and J genes are TRBV9 and TRBJ2-3; D not certain. V lost 0 bases to trimming and J lost 5 bases, with 13 bases between them. The germline gives CDR1 SGDLS, CDR2 YYNGEE. CDR3 length equals 15 residues. CDR3 region: CASSVDSGQEDTQYF. CDR3 bases: TGTGCCAGCAGCGTAGATAGTGGCCAGGAAGATACGCAGTATTTT. The whole variable domain, filled in from reference TRBV9 and TRBJ2-3, reads DSGVTQTPKHLITATGQRVTLRCSPRSGDLSVYWYQQSLDQGLQFLIQYYNGEERAKGNILERFSAQQFPDLHSELNLSSLELGDSALYFCASSVDSGQEDTQYFGPGTRLTVL.

This clonotype appeared many times. The chain uses TRBV7-9 and TRBJ2-3; TRBD2 agrees at 7 bases. Germline V lookup: CDR1 SEHNR, CDR2 FQNEAQ (reference sequence). With 3 bases clipped from V and 4 bases from J, the junction kept 4 bases outside the gene matches. The CDR3 runs to 14 residues. The CDR3 here is CASSLRETPDTQYF. For the CDR3, the DNA is TGTGCCAGCAGCTTGCGGGAGACCCCAGATACGCAGTATTTT.

In its sample, this clonotype was seen many times. This chain uses TRBV28 with TRBJ2-2, with 11 bases lining up with TRBD2. Germline values: CDR1 MDHEN, CDR2 SYDVKM. With 3 bases clipped from V and 4 bases from J, the junction kept 1 base outside the gene matches. The length of the CDR3 is 15 residues. The CDR3 DNA is TGTGCCAGCAGTTTCGGGACTAGCGGCACCGGGGAGCTGTTTTTT. Protein product: CASSFGTSGTGELFF.

In regard to this clonotype: A much larger clone lies one base from this, so it may be a read error. This sequence joins TRBV20-1 and TRBJ2-5; D perhaps matches TRBD1 (5 bases). V was cut by 1 base and J by 1 base, with 13 bases left in between. CDR1 is DFQATT and CDR2 is SNEGSKA in the germline V gene (reference sequence). The CDR3 is 15 amino acids. CDR3 region: CSARVPDSCQETQYF. The CDR3 bases are TGCAGTGCTAGAGTTCCCGACAGCTGCCAAGAGACCCAGTACTTC.

This chain uses TRBV20-1 with TRBJ2-6, with 10 bases lining up with TRBD2. V was pared by 0 bases and J by 1 base, with 9 bases of the junction left unmatched. The germline CDR1 and CDR2 sequences are DFQATT and SNEGSKA (reference sequence). There are 19 residues in the CDR3. CDR3 protein: CSARDLKLAGGSGANVLTF. CDR3 bases: TGCAGTGCTAGAGATCTTAAATTAGCGGGGGGTTCTGGGGCCAACGTCCTGACTTTC.

The chain carries TRBV27 and TRBJ2-4; D may be TRBD1 (6 bases). The CDR3 has 17 residues. V was pared by 4 bases and J by 6 bases, with 22 bases between. Germline V lookup: CDR1 MNHEY, CDR2 SMNVEV (reference sequence). CDR3 amino acids: CASSSSQSRGRGNIQYF. DNA for the CDR3: TGTGCCAGCAGTTCGTCCCAATCGAGGGGCAGGGGAAACATTCAGTACTTC.